The TCR beta chain described here comes from a study of cytotoxic CD8 clonotypes in ibrutinib-treated CLL. About the research overall: Patients: roughly twelve relapsed/refractory, some 16 treatment-naive, 17 IGHV unmutated. Mean yields were almost 260,000 productive templates and roughly 94,000 productive rearrangements per sample. Study-wide results and limits: Baseline-level clonality went beyond age-matched healthy donors and moved in step with circulating CD8+ T-cell counts.

On this clone itself: What it binds is unknown.

Generated by immunoSEQ multiplex PCR, the TCRdb table keeps only in-frame clones and is missing some. The sample holds roughly 150,000 clones, more than 70% seen once. The CDR3 contains 15 residues. Germline V CDR1 and CDR2: SGHRS, YFSETQ. Trimming cost V 4 bases and J 2 bases, with 13 bases left between them. J is TRBJ1-5 and V is TRBV5-1; the D is unclear. The sequence was collected from a human donor with chronic lymphocytic leukemia. The source material was PBMCs, sampled at disease progression, from a patient treated with ibrutinib. The CDR3 spells CASSAVPGRNQPQHF. CDR3 in DNA: TGCGCCAGCAGCGCGGTCCCGGGCCGCAATCAGCCCCAGCATTTT.